Listed below are T cell receptor beta chains from one sample, sequenced in a study of CD8+ T cells in alopecia areata. Using immunoSEQ multiplex PCR, the repertoire was profiled, and TCRdb retains in-frame clones only, with some absent. The data hold about 130,000 clones, with 49% observed a single time. The source material was CD8+ T cells sorted from blood, sampled at week 0. The receptors here all came from a human donor with alopecia areata. CDR3s include the opening cysteine and the closing phenylalanine or tryptophan. A D gene is named only where the DNA matches it firmly. Clone size is shown for a subset of rows, as once, few, many or a class of expanded clone.

TRBD1	.	TRBV6-5	TRBJ1-1	CASRGTGRATEAFF	TGTGCCAGCAGGGGGACAGGGAGGGCCACTGAAGCTTTCTTT
TRBD1	once	TRBV27	TRBJ1-1	CASSPTGTGDTEAFF	TGTGCCAGCAGTCCCACCGGGACAGGGGACACTGAAGCTTTCTTT
.	few	TRBV11-2	TRBJ2-2	CASSPKQSTGELFF	TGTGCCAGCAGCCCGAAACAGAGCACCGGGGAGCTGTTTTTT
TRBD1	.	TRBV6-5	TRBJ2-7	CASRADRTYEQYF	TGTGCCAGCAGGGCGGACAGGACCTACGAGCAGTACTTC
.	few	TRBV11-2	TRBJ1-5	CASSSGGDSNQPQHF	TGTGCCAGCAGCTCAGGAGGGGATAGCAATCAGCCCCAGCATTTT
.	few	TRBV27	TRBJ2-1	CASSLISFYNEQFF	TGTGCCAGCAGTTTGATCAGTTTCTACAATGAGCAGTTCTTC
.	.	TRBV4-1	TRBJ1-2	CASSQDPGGSYGYTF	TGCGCCAGCAGCCAAGACCCCGGAGGGAGCTATGGCTACACCTTC
.	.	TRBV7-8	TRBJ1-3	CASSPQTAAHSGNTIYF	TGTGCCAGCAGCCCACAGACGGCCGCTCACTCTGGAAACACCATATATTTT
.	few	TRBV6-5	TRBJ1-1	CASKGGTEAFF	TGTGCCAGCAAGGGGGGGACTGAAGCTTTCTTT
.	.	TRBV20-1	TRBJ1-2	CSASIGTF	TGCAGTGCTAGTATTGGTACCTTC
.	few	TRBV19	TRBJ1-1	CASSIDGTSPEAFF	TGTGCCAGTAGTATAGATGGGACGAGTCCTGAAGCTTTCTTT
.	.	TRBV5-6	TRBJ2-5	CASSLKEGLETQYF	TGTGCCAGCAGCTTGAAGGAGGGCCTAGAGACCCAGTACTTC
TRBD1	.	TRBV7-2	TRBJ2-5	CASSPVDRVYQETQYF	TGTGCCAGCAGCCCCGTGGACAGGGTGTACCAAGAGACCCAGTACTTC
TRBD2	.	TRBV27	TRBJ2-1	CASSSPERGGSYNEQFF	TGTGCCAGCAGTTCCCCTGAGCGGGGGGGCTCCTACAATGAGCAGTTCTTC
TRBD1	.	TRBV27	TRBJ2-5	CASSLRQGETQYF	TGTGCCAGCAGTTTAAGACAGGGGGAGACCCAGTACTTC
.	.	TRBV7-8	TRBJ1-1	CASSQGTEAFF	TGTGCCAGCTCGCAGGGTACTGAAGCTTTCTTT
TRBD1	few	TRBV27	TRBJ2-1	CASNPDRAYNEQFF	TGTGCCAGCAACCCAGACAGGGCGTACAATGAGCAGTTCTTC
TRBD1	.	TRBV5-6	TRBJ2-1	CASSLGAGTAYNEQFF	TGTGCCAGCAGCTTGGGGGCCGGGACAGCCTACAATGAGCAGTTCTTC
.	many	TRBV15	TRBJ2-6	CATSGDSSGANVLTF	TGTGCCACCAGCGGAGACAGCTCTGGGGCCAACGTCCTGACTTTC
.	.	TRBV29-1	TRBJ2-1	CSVDPYNEQFF	TGCAGCGTTGATCCCTACAATGAGCAGTTCTTC
TRBD2	.	TRBV27	TRBJ2-5	CASSFKTSGVQETQYF	TGTGCCAGCAGTTTTAAGACTAGCGGGGTCCAAGAGACCCAGTACTTC
.	.	TRBV5-1	TRBJ2-7	CASTKDEVYYEQYF	TGCGCCAGCACCAAGGACGAGGTTTACTACGAGCAGTACTTC
.	.	TRBV27	TRBJ2-7	CASSLGGGTGPAYEQYF	TGTGCCAGCAGTTTAGGGGGAGGGACAGGCCCTGCCTACGAGCAGTACTTC
.	few	TRBV7-8	TRBJ1-5	CASSLTRIQGSNQPQHF	TGTGCCAGCAGCTTAACACGGATCCAAGGAAGCAATCAGCCCCAGCATTTT
TRBD2	.	TRBV9	TRBJ2-7	CASSVTGRTYEQYF	TGTGCCAGCAGCGTGACCGGGAGGACCTACGAGCAGTACTTC
TRBD1	few	TRBV30	TRBJ1-1	CAWSFPHRGTEAFF	TGTGCCTGGAGTTTCCCCCACAGGGGCACTGAAGCTTTCTTT
TRBD1	many	TRBV11-2	TRBJ1-2	CASSFDRGLKGYTF	TGTGCCAGCAGCTTCGACAGGGGGCTCAAAGGCTACACCTTC
.	.	TRBV30	TRBJ2-1	CAWNQDRFLNNEQFF	TGTGCCTGGAATCAAGACAGGTTCTTGAACAATGAGCAGTTCTTC
.	.	TRBV13	TRBJ1-5	CASSLAGPGNQPQHF	TGTGCCAGCAGCTTAGCAGGGCCCGGCAATCAGCCCCAGCATTTT
.	.	TRBV7-9	TRBJ2-5	CASSSTGSETQYF	TGTGCCAGCAGCTCAACGGGTTCAGAGACCCAGTACTTC
.	few	TRBV6-5	TRBJ1-5	CASSYGEGHQPQHF	TGTGCCAGCAGTTACGGTGAAGGGCATCAGCCCCAGCATTTT
.	.	TRBV30	TRBJ1-1	CAWMPGFIAEAFF	TGTGCCTGGATGCCAGGGTTTATAGCTGAAGCTTTCTTT
.	.	TRBV5-4	TRBJ1-1	CASSLESEAFF	TGTGCCAGCAGCTTGGAAAGTGAAGCTTTCTTT
.	.	TRBV30	TRBJ1-1	CAWMVEAGTEAFF	TGTGCCTGGATGGTCGAGGCAGGGACTGAAGCTTTCTTT
.	medium-sized	TRBV11-2	TRBJ2-7	CASSLQDTREQYF	TGTGCCAGCAGCTTACAGGATACGAGGGAGCAGTACTTC